This T cell receptor (beta chain) is from a study of human T cells and chemical hapten exposure. Study-wide context: Mainly, slight library volume differences in the pool made TCR yields vary.

Study outcomes and limitations: No shift was seen in TCRs above 1 in 1000 frequency with DPC sensitization.

Per the germline V gene, CDR1 is SGHAT and CDR2 is FQNNGV. The CDR3 is 13 residues long. The V gene lost 4 bases and the J gene lost 6 bases, with 10 bases spanning the gap. Each cDNA molecule in the library carried unique molecular identifiers. Source study methods: Sampled TCR counts reached a median of approximately 100,000 per sample, with values ranging from about 23,224 to 700,000. TCRdb fed the 5' RACE reads into MiXCR, producing one record per CDR3 protein. TCRdb's processing, not the authors', yielded these V and J calls. The table lists roughly 81,000 distinct CDR3 sequences, about a sixth of them singletons. As for this clonotype: Its specificity is not known.

Unfractionated whole blood was the source of the extracted total RNA. The chain links TRBV11-2 to TRBJ1-5; no definite D call. This TCR came from a female donor in good health. CDR3 sequence: CASSSGPIQPQHF. CDR3 DNA sequence: TGTGCCAGCAGCTCCGGCCCAATTCAGCCCCAGCATTTT.